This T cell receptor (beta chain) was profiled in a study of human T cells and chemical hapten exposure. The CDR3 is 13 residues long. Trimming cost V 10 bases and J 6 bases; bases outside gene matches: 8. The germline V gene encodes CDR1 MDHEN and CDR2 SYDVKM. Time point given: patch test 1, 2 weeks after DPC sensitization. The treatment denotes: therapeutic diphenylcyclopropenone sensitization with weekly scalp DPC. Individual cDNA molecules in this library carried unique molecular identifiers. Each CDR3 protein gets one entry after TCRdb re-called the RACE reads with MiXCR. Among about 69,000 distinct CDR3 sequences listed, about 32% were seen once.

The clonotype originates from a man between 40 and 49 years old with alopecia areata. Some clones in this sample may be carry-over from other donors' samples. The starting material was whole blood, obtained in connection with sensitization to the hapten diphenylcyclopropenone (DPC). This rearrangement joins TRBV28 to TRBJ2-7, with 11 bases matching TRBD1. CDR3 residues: CAIQSDRGREQYF. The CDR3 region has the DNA TGTGCCATCCAATCGGACAGGGGGCGCGAGCAGTACTTC.